This note documents a single T cell receptor (beta chain) sequence. The CDR3 is 11 amino acids. V lost 3 bases and J 5 bases, leaving 5 bases between the germline ends. Germline assignment: CDR1 MNHEY and CDR2 SMNVEV (reference sequence). This record comes from a study of shared T cell receptors in the human thymus. The assay was immunoSEQ multiplex PCR, and TCRdb's table has in-frame clones only and misses some. The sample yields about 380,000 clones, approximately 95% seen once. The V call is TRBV27, the J call TRBJ2-7; D gene ambiguous. The specimen sequenced was thymocytes. This clonotype originated in a human donor. CDR3 bases: TGTGCCAGCAGTTTGGTGGACGAGCAGTACTTC. Residues: CASSLVDEQYF.